This T cell receptor beta chain was obtained from a study of blood T cell repertoires in COVID-19. Overall study: From the United States, Italy and Spain came samples of acute and convalescent COVID-19.

In the study's own analysis: Reference gene primer amplification in the assay estimated nucleated cell counts. Profiled with immunoSEQ multiplex PCR; TCRdb holds only in-frame clones, not every one. V, J and clone size derive from that table, while D and trimming were established from the DNA sequence. Here the sample spans 95,000 to 100,000 clones, 85% being singletons. The TCR sequence derives from a woman in her 70s with active or convalescent COVID-19. The material sequenced was peripheral blood.

The DNA of the CDR3 is TGTGCCAGCAGCTTAATCTGGGCAGAAAAAGCTTTCTTT. Protein product: CASSLIWAEKAFF. The V gene is TRBV11-1, the J gene TRBJ1-1; no reliable D call. The CDR3 is made up of 13 amino acids. In germline, CDR1 is SGHAT, CDR2 FQDESV (reference sequence). The ends were cut back, 2 bases at V and 9 bases at J, with 13 bases in the middle.